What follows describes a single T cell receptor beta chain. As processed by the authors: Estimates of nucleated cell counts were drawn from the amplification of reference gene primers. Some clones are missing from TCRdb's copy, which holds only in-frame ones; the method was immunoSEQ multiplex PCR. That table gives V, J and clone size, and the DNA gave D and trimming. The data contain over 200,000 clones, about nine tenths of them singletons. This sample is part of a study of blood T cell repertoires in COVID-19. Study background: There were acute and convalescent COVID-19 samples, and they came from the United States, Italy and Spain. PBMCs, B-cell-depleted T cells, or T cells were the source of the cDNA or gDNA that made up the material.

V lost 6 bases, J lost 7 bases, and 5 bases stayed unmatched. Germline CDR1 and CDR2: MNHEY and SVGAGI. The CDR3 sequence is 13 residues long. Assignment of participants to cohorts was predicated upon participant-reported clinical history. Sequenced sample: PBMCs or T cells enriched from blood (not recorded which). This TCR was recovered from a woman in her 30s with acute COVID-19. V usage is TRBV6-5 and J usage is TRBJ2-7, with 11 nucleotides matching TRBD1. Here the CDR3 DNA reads TGTGCCAGCAGCCGGACAGGGGGCGGGGAGCAGTACTTC. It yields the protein CASSRTGGGEQYF.